These 29 T cell receptor beta chains originate from one sample sequenced in a study of blood T cell repertoires in COVID-19. Assay used: immunoSEQ multiplex PCR; TCRdb lists only in-frame clones, some missing. The table shows approximately 220,000 clones, with around nine tenths occurring only once. The sequencing sample was made of PBMCs or T cells enriched from blood (not recorded which). Source of these receptors: a woman in her 30s with acute COVID-19.

The J gene is TRBJ1-1, the V gene TRBV2, with D possibly being TRBD1 (5 bases). CDR3 length: 12 amino acids. The V end was cut by 8 bases, the J end by 3 bases, with 10 bases between. CDR1 is SNHLY, CDR2 FYNNEI, per germline. The CDR3 coding sequence is TGTGCCAGCTTTAGACAGTACACTGAAGCTTTCTTT. It translates to CASFRQYTEAFF.

The chain is built from TRBV21-1 and TRBJ1-2. TRBV21-1 is noted as a pseudogene. The CDR3 sequence is 14 residues long. In nucleotides, the CDR3 is TGTGCCAGCAGCAAATGGGGCAGGGAGGGTGGCTACACCTTC. Its protein product is CASSKWGREGGYTF.

The rearrangement uses TRBV18 and TRBJ1-3; D not resolved. The CDR3 spans 14 residues. V was trimmed by 3 bases and J by 3 bases, leaving 9 bases between them. CDR1 is KGHSH, CDR2 LQKENI, per germline. CDR3 coding DNA: TGTGCCAGCTCACCCCGAGATGATGGAAACACCATATATTTT. Encoded protein: CASSPRDDGNTIYF.

The CDR3 region has the DNA TGTGCCAGCCTGTTGAACACTGAAGCTTTCTTT. Translating gives CASLLNTEAFF. This chain connects TRBV6-5 to TRBJ1-1; D not resolved. The CDR3 covers 11 residues. V lost 8 bases and J 0 bases, leaving 4 bases between the germline ends. Germline assignment: CDR1 MNHEY and CDR2 SVGAGI.

The J gene is TRBJ1-1, the V gene TRBV6-5; tentatively, D is TRBD1 (6 bases). CDR1 and CDR2 from the germline V gene are MNHEY and SVGAGI. The CDR3 extends over 14 amino acids. The V end lost 2 bases, the J end lost 1 base, and 8 bases lay between the germline ends. The CDR3 protein is CASSYRDKNTEAFF. In DNA form, the CDR3 reads TGTGCCAGCAGTTACCGGGACAAGAACACTGAAGCTTTCTTT.

The J gene is TRBJ1-3, the V gene TRBV7-9; tentatively, D is TRBD1 (6 bases). Germline CDR1 SEHNR, CDR2 FQNEAQ (reference sequence). V was shortened by 3 bases and J by 2 bases, with 20 bases between the two germline ends. The CDR3 totals 18 residues. CDR3 sequence (DNA): TGTGCCAGCAGCTTGTCGAGTGGGGGCATTGCAGCTGGAAACACCATATATTTT. Encoded protein: CASSLSSGGIAAGNTIYF.

The chain has TRBV9 and TRBJ2-1; D might be TRBD1 (6 bases). CDR1 is SGDLS, CDR2 YYNGEE, per germline. The ends were cut back, 1 base at V and 4 bases at J, with 15 bases in the middle. There are 16 residues in the CDR3. This chain's CDR3 is CASSVYSDSLYNEQFF. The CDR3 bases are TGTGCCAGCAGCGTATACTCGGACAGCTTATACAATGAGCAGTTCTTC.

The rearrangement joins TRBV28 to TRBJ2-5; 11 bases line up with TRBD2. The V segment lost 7 bases and the J segment 5 bases; nucleotides outside the gene matches: 9. Germline V CDR1 and CDR2: MDHEN, SYDVKM. The CDR3 spans 15 residues. This CDR3 is CASNSPRLAGETQYF. CDR3 bases: TGTGCCAGCAACTCCCCTCGACTAGCGGGGGAGACCCAGTACTTC. The complete variable domain, with remaining parts taken from reference TRBV28 and TRBJ2-5, reads DVKVTQSSRYLVKRTGEKVFLECVQDMDHENMFWYRQDPGLGLRLIYFSYDVKMKEKGDIPEGYSVSREKKERFSLILESASTNQTSMYLCASNSPRLAGETQYFGPGTRLLVL.

This clone occurred once. DNA of the CDR3: TGTGCCAGCAGCAAGGAGGGGGGGCCGTACGAGCAGTACTTC. Its translation is CASSKEGGPYEQYF. This sequence joins TRBV3-1 (or the pseudogene TRBV3-2) and TRBJ2-7, with a possible D match to TRBD2 (7 bases). The CDR3 consists of 14 residues. Per the germline V gene, CDR1 is LGHDT and CDR2 is YNNKEL (reference sequence). Trimming left V 5 bases short and J 4 bases short, with 15 bases between.

The chain recombines TRBV18 with TRBJ1-1; 8 bases align to TRBD1. The V segment lost 6 bases and the J segment 3 bases; nucleotides outside the gene matches: 3. Germline V lookup: CDR1 KGHSH, CDR2 LQKENI. This CDR3 spans 13 amino acids. The CDR3 here is CASSDRVYTEAFF. In DNA form, the CDR3 reads TGTGCCAGCTCGGACAGGGTGTACACTGAAGCTTTCTTT.

This clone was detected only once. The rearrangement uses TRBV5-1 and TRBJ2-7; D may be TRBD2 (6 bases). The germline gives CDR1 SGHRS, CDR2 YFSETQ. The CDR3 extends over 13 amino acids. V lost 0 bases, J lost 5 bases, and 9 bases lay in between. The CDR3 protein is CASSLAPGDEQYF. The CDR3 nucleotides read TGCGCCAGCAGCTTGGCTCCGGGGGACGAGCAGTACTTC.

The V gene is TRBV24-1, the J gene TRBJ2-5; 8 bases match TRBD1. The CDR3 extends over 14 amino acids. In germline, CDR1 is KGHDR, CDR2 SFDVKD. The trim removed 7 bases at V and 4 bases at J, leaving 7 bases unmatched. The CDR3 region is CATRADRAGETQYF. For the CDR3, the DNA is TGTGCCACCAGGGCGGACAGGGCGGGAGAGACCCAGTACTTC.

The rearrangement links TRBV29-1 to TRBJ2-5, with TRBD2 identical over 9 bases. Per the germline V gene, CDR1 is SQVTM and CDR2 is ANQGSEA. This CDR3 has 14 residues. The trim removed 7 bases at V and 5 bases at J, leaving 11 bases unmatched. CDR3 sequence (DNA): TGCAGCGCCCGGGGAGTAGCGGGGGTGGAGACCCAGTACTTC. It encodes CSARGVAGVETQYF.

V usage is TRBV9 and J usage is TRBJ1-1, with D hard to call. The CDR3 consists of 14 residues. CDR1 and CDR2 (germline): SGDLS, YYNGEE. V shed 4 bases and J shed 5 bases, with 15 bases lying between them. The CDR3 DNA reads as TGTGCCAGCAGCCCTCCTAAGCGATATACTGAAGCTTTCTTT. Translation: CASSPPKRYTEAFF.

The J gene is TRBJ2-3, the V gene TRBV29-1; TRBD1 agrees at 7 bases. Germline V CDR1 and CDR2: SQVTM, ANQGSEA. The junction had 9 bases not matched to a gene; V was cut back by 5 bases and J by 1 base. The CDR3 is made up of 15 amino acids. In DNA form, the CDR3 reads TGCAGCGTTACTGGACAGGCGGGCGGCACAGATACGCAGTATTTT. Amino acids: CSVTGQAGGTDTQYF.

In DNA form, the CDR3 reads TGCGCCAGCAGCCTCTACAGGGTATCAGGCTACACCTTC. Its translation: CASSLYRVSGYTF. The chain joins TRBV4-3 to TRBJ1-2, with D possibly being TRBD1 (6 bases). V dropped 4 bases and J dropped 8 bases, with 14 bases sitting between them. This CDR3 is 13 amino acids long. CDR1 and CDR2 from the germline V gene are LGHNA and YSLEER.

This chain connects TRBV5-6 to TRBJ1-3; 7 bases are shared with TRBD1. CDR1 and CDR2 from the germline V gene are SGHDT and YYEEEE. J was trimmed by 2 bases and V by 4 bases; bases with no gene match: 3. This CDR3 region has 14 residues. The CDR3 DNA sequence: TGTGCCAGCAGCGCCGGGACAGCTGGAAACACCATATATTTT. Protein sequence: CASSAGTAGNTIYF.

V and J are TRBV7-8 and TRBJ2-5; 7 bases map to TRBD1. This CDR3 has 13 residues. V lost 5 bases to trimming and J lost 4 bases; unmatched junction nucleotides: 4. Looked up from germline, CDR1 is SGHVS and CDR2 is FQNEAQ. CDR3 region: CASSESGGETQYF. The CDR3, as DNA: TGTGCCAGCAGCGAGTCAGGGGGAGAGACCCAGTACTTC.

This clone came up once. The chain combines TRBV7-7 with TRBJ2-2; D is undetermined. This CDR3 is 14 amino acids long. Looked up from germline, CDR1 is SSHAT and CDR2 is FNYEAQ (reference sequence). Trimming cost V 3 bases and J 2 bases, with 7 bases left between them. The CDR3 protein is CASSFYYNTGELFF. The CDR3 nucleotides read TGTGCCAGCAGCTTTTACTATAACACCGGGGAGCTGTTTTTT.

The V call is TRBV5-4, the J call TRBJ2-2, with D unresolved. Germline values: CDR1 SGHNT, CDR2 YYREEE (reference sequence). The CDR3 covers 15 residues. Trimming removed 2 bases at V and 1 base at J, with 9 bases between. The chain's CDR3 is CASSLLVRNTGELFF. The CDR3 DNA reads TGTGCCAGCAGCTTATTGGTCAGGAACACCGGGGAGCTGTTTTTT.

The chain links TRBV5-1 to TRBJ1-4; no firm D call. V lost 1 base, J lost 5 bases, and 9 bases lay in between. The CDR3 spans 14 residues. The germline V gene encodes CDR1 SGHRS and CDR2 YFSETQ. CDR3 residues: CASSLFMGNEKLFF. The DNA of the CDR3 is TGCGCCAGCAGCTTGTTTATGGGCAATGAAAAACTGTTTTTT.

This rearrangement joins TRBV24-1 to TRBJ1-1; D gene uncertain. The V end was cut by 0 bases, the J end by 4 bases, with 8 bases between. The CDR3 length is 14 residues. Germline V gene data show CDR1 as KGHDR and CDR2 as SFDVKD. The CDR3 DNA follows: TGTGCCACCAGTGATTTGGTTGCAGGCACTGAAGCTTTCTTT. Translating it yields CATSDLVAGTEAFF.

The chain has TRBV4-1 and TRBJ1-2, with D maybe TRBD1 (6 bases). The V end was cut by 2 bases, the J end by 7 bases, with 14 bases between. Germline CDR1 is MGHRA and CDR2 is YSYEKL. The CDR3 has 14 amino acids. CDR3 coding DNA: TGCGCCAGCAGCCAACCCGCGGGGGCGGCTGGCTACACCTTC. Its translation: CASSQPAGAAGYTF.

The chain has TRBV3-1 (or the pseudogene TRBV3-2) and TRBJ1-5; D remains ambiguous. Germline CDR1 is LGHDT and CDR2 is YNNKEL (reference sequence). The CDR3 is 14 residues long. V gave up 3 bases and J gave up 4 bases, with 10 bases separating them. The CDR3 sequence is CASSHVQTNQPQHF. In nucleotides, the CDR3 is TGTGCCAGCAGCCACGTTCAGACTAATCAGCCCCAGCATTTT.

V gene TRBV7-2 combines with J gene TRBJ2-1; tentative D call: TRBD1 (6 bases). V lost 4 bases and J 0 bases, leaving 10 bases between the germline ends. Germline CDR1 reads SGHTA; CDR2 reads FQGNSA. CDR3 length equals 15 residues. The CDR3 spells CASSWQGISYNEQFF. DNA of the CDR3: TGTGCCAGCAGCTGGCAGGGGATCTCCTACAATGAGCAGTTCTTC.

DNA for the CDR3: TGTGCCATCAGCCGACAGGGGCTGTCCTACGAGCAGTACTTC. The encoded protein is CAISRQGLSYEQYF. The chain has TRBV10-3 and TRBJ2-7; 8 bases fit TRBD1. The V gene end was trimmed by 6 bases and the J gene end by 1 base; junction bases not matched to a gene: 5. The CDR3 sequence is 14 residues long. In germline, CDR1 is ENHRY, CDR2 SYGVKD.

The rearrangement uses TRBV27 and TRBJ1-2; D might be TRBD1 (6 bases). The CDR3 is made up of 15 amino acids. Germline V gives CDR1 MNHEY, CDR2 SMNVEV (reference sequence). The germline V and J ends were trimmed by 4 bases and 2 bases, with 14 bases remaining between them. The CDR3: CASSSYGTKNYGYTF. CDR3 DNA: TGTGCCAGCAGTTCCTACGGGACAAAAAACTATGGCTACACCTTC.

The chain links TRBV7-8 to TRBJ1-4; no clear D. Germline loops: CDR1 SGHVS, CDR2 FQNEAQ. The V end was cut by 4 bases, the J end by 6 bases, with 9 bases between. The CDR3 is 13 residues long. CDR3 sequence reads: CASSSRGDEKLFF. CDR3 in DNA: TGTGCCAGCAGCTCCCGGGGTGATGAAAAACTGTTTTTT.

The gene calls are TRBV6-1 and TRBJ1-4; a possible D gene is TRBD1 (5 bases). The CDR3 length is 15 residues. Germline V lookup: CDR1 MNHNS, CDR2 SASEGT. V shed 2 bases and J shed 1 base, with 8 bases lying between them. CDR3 residues: CASSEYGGTNEKLFF. CDR3 sequence (DNA): TGTGCCAGCAGTGAATACGGGGGAACTAATGAAAAACTGTTTTTT.